The next 9 T cell receptor beta chains were all read from a single sample in a study of CD8 T cells in Susac syndrome. Reverse transcription of roughly 0.45 to 1 ug RNA was carried out with random hexamers. A single record per CDR3 protein comes from TCRdb applying MiXCR to the immunoSEQ multiplex PCR reads. The sample has roughly 200,000 distinct CDR3 sequences, 90% to 95% seen once. The material sequenced was CD4+ T cells from PBMCs. The receptor set was obtained from a human donor in good health.

The chain uses TRBV28 and TRBJ2-3, with TRBD1 matching over 7 bases. CDR1 and CDR2 from the germline V gene are MDHEN and SYDVKM. This CDR3 has 13 residues. V trimming: 7 bases; J trimming: 4 bases; junction bases outside the gene matches: 5. In DNA, the CDR3 is TGTGCCAGCAAAAACAGGGGCGCAGATACGCAGTATTTT. Its translation: CASKNRGADTQYF. The full variable domain, completed using reference TRBV28 and TRBJ2-3, is DVKVTQSSRYLVKRTGEKVFLECVQDMDHENMFWYRQDPGLGLRLIYFSYDVKMKEKGDIPEGYSVSREKKERFSLILESASTNQTSMYLCASKNRGADTQYFGPGTRLTVL.

The J gene is TRBJ1-1, the V gene TRBV18, with D hard to call. Trimming shortened V by 2 bases and J by 1 base, and 8 bases separated the two germline ends. The germline V gene has CDR1 KGHSH and CDR2 LQKENI. The CDR3 is made up of 14 amino acids. DNA for the CDR3: TGTGCCAGCTCACCAGAGGCAGGGAACACTGAAGCTTTCTTT. As protein: CASSPEAGNTEAFF.

This chain connects TRBV4-1 to TRBJ2-1; 14 bases match TRBD2. The germline CDR1 and CDR2 sequences are MGHRA and YSYEKL. Trimming at V came to 2 bases and at J to 9 bases, leaving 12 bases not matched to a gene. The CDR3 loop spans 18 amino acids. For the CDR3, the DNA is TGCGCCAGCAGCCAAAGAGACCTGGGACTAGCGGGAGATGGTGAGCAGTTCTTC. It is translated as CASSQRDLGLAGDGEQFF.

The V gene is TRBV29-1, the J gene TRBJ1-2; no reliable D call. The germline gives CDR1 SQVTM, CDR2 ANQGSEA. This CDR3 has 11 amino acids. V was clipped by 1 base and J by 6 bases, with 6 bases between them. The chain's CDR3 is CSVEGSDGYTF. The CDR3 DNA reads as TGCAGCGTTGAAGGCTCGGATGGCTACACCTTC.

V and J are TRBV5-1 and TRBJ2-7, with D uncertain. From germline, CDR1 is SGHRS and CDR2 YFSETQ. V gave up 0 bases and J gave up 6 bases, with 10 bases separating them. The CDR3 spans 13 residues. In nucleotides, the CDR3 is TGCGCCAGCAGCTTGGTAGGATCAGGCGAGCAGTACTTC. It specifies CASSLVGSGEQYF.

The chain joins TRBV5-1 to TRBJ2-3; D not resolved. Germline V gene sequence: CDR1 SGHRS, CDR2 YFSETQ. The CDR3 runs 14 residues. Deletions cut 3 bases from V and 4 bases from J, with 12 bases between. This CDR3 is CASSSPEGPDTQYF. The CDR3 nucleotides are TGCGCCAGCAGCTCCCCGGAAGGTCCAGATACGCAGTATTTT.

The chain recombines TRBV6-5 with TRBJ2-3, with TRBD2 matching 7 bases. The V and J ends lost 2 bases and 0 bases, in that order; junction bases with no gene match: 5. The CDR3 extends over 16 amino acids. Per the germline V gene, CDR1 is MNHEY and CDR2 is SVGAGI. The CDR3, as DNA: TGTGCCAGCAGTTACGGCGCGGGGGTAAGCACAGATACGCAGTATTTT. This gives the protein CASSYGAGVSTDTQYF.

The chain combines TRBV18 with TRBJ2-2; the D is unclear. V gave up 3 bases and J gave up 2 bases, with 7 bases separating them. Germline V gene data show CDR1 as KGHSH and CDR2 as LQKENI. The CDR3 spans 14 residues. The CDR3 DNA reads TGTGCCAGCTCACCCACAGAAAACACCGGGGAGCTGTTTTTT. It is translated as CASSPTENTGELFF.

The chain has TRBV7-8 and TRBJ2-7; D is possibly TRBD1 (5 bases). CDR3 size: 13 residues. Germline assignment: CDR1 SGHVS and CDR2 FQNEAQ. The V end lost 3 bases, the J end lost 3 bases, and 9 bases lay between the germline ends. The CDR3 protein is CASSFNRIYEQYF. Here the CDR3 DNA reads TGTGCCAGCAGCTTTAACAGGATCTACGAGCAGTACTTC. Full variable domain (rest looked up from reference TRBV7-8 and TRBJ2-7): GAGVSQSPRYKVAKRGQDVALRCDPISGHVSLFWYQQALGQGPEFLTYFQNEAQLDKSGLPSDRFFAERPEGSVSTLKIQRTQQEDSAVYLCASSFNRIYEQYFGPGTRLTVT.